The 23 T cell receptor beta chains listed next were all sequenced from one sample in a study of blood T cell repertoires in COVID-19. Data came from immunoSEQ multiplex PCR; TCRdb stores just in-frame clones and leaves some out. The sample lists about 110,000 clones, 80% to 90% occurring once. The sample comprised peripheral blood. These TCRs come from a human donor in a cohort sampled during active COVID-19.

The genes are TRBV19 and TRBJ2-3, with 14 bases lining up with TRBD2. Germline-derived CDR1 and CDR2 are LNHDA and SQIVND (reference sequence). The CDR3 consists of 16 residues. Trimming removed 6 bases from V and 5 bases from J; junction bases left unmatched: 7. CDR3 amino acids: CASSPPGTSGRDTQYF. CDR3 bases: TGTGCCAGTAGCCCTCCCGGGACTAGCGGGAGAGATACGCAGTATTTT.

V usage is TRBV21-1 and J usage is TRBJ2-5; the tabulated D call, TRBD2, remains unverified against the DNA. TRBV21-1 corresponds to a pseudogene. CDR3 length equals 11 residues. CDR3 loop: CAMQPGETQYF. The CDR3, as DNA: TGTGCCATGCAGCCGGGAGAGACCCAGTACTTC.

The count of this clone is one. CDR3 protein: CASSFPVGGEAFF. In DNA, the CDR3 is TGTGCCAGCAGCTTCCCGGTCGGGGGTGAAGCTTTCTTT. V usage is TRBV5-6 and J usage is TRBJ1-1, with TRBD1 as a possible D gene (5 bases). Between the trimmed V and J ends, which lost 2 bases and 7 bases, there was a span of 12 bases. Germline CDR1 and CDR2: SGHDT and YYEEEE. The CDR3 is 13 amino acids.

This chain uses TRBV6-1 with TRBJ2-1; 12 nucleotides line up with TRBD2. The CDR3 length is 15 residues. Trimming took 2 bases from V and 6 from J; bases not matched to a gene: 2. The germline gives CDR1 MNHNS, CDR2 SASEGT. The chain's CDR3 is CASSELAGGGNEQFF. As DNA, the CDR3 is TGTGCCAGCAGTGAACTAGCGGGAGGGGGCAATGAGCAGTTCTTC.

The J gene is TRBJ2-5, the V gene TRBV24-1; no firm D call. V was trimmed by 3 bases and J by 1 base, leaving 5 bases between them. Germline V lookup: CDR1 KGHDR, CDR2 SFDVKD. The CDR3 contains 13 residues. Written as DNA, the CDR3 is TGTGCCACCAGTGATGACATCCAAGAGACCCAGTACTTC. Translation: CATSDDIQETQYF.

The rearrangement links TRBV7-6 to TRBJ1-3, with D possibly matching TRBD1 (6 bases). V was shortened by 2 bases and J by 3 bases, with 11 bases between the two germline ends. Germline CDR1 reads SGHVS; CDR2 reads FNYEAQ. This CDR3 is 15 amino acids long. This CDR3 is CASSLSQGYGNTIYF. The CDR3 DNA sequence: TGTGCCAGCAGCTTAAGTCAGGGGTATGGAAACACCATATATTTT.

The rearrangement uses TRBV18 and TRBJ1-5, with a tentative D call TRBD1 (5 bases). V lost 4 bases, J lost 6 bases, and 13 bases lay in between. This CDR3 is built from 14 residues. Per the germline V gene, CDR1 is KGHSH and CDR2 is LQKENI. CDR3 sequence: CASSQVGEAQPQHF. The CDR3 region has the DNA TGTGCCAGCTCACAAGTAGGGGAGGCTCAGCCCCAGCATTTT.

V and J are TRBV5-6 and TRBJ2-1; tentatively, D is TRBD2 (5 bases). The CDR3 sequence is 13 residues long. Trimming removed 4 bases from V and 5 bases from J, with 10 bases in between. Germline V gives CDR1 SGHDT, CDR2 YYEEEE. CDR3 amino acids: CASSREGHNEQFF. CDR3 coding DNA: TGTGCCAGCAGCCGGGAAGGCCACAATGAGCAGTTCTTC.

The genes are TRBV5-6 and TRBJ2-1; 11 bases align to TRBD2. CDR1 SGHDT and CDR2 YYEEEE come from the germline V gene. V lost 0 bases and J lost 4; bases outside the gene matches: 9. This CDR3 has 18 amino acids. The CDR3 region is CASSLAPPTSGGYNEQFF. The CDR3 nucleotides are TGTGCCAGCAGCTTGGCGCCCCCTACTAGCGGGGGATACAATGAGCAGTTCTTC.

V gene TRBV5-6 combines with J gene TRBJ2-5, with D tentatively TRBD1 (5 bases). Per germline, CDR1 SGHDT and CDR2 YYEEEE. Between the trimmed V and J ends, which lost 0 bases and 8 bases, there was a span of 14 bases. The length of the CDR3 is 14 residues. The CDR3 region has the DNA TGTGCCAGCAGCTTGGCCTGGCAGGGAAATACCCAGTACTTC. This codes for CASSLAWQGNTQYF.

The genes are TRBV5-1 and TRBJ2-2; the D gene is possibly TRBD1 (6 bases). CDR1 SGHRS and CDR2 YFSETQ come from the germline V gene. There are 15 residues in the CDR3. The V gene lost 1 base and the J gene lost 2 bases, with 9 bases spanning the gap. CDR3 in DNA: TGCGCCAGCAGCTTGCAGGGGACAAACACCGGGGAGCTGTTTTTT. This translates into CASSLQGTNTGELFF.

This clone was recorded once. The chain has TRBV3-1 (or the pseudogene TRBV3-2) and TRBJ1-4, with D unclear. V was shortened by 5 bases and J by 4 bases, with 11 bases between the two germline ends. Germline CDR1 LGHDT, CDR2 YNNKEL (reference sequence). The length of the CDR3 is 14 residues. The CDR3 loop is CASSTPGFNEKLFF. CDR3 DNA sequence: TGTGCCAGCAGCACTCCGGGGTTTAATGAAAAACTGTTTTTT.

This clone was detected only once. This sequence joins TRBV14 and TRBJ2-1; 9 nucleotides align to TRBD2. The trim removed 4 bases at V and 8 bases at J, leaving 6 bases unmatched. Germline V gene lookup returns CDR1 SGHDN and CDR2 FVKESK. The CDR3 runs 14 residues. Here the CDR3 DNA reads TGTGCCAGCAGCCGGAGGGGCGGGGGGGATGAGCAGTTCTTC. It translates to CASSRRGGGDEQFF.

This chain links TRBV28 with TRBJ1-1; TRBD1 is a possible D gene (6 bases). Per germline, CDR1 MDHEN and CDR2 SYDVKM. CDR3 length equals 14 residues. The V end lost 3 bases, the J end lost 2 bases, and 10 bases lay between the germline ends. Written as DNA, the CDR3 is TGTGCCAGCAGTTTGGTACAGGGTAACACTGAAGCTTTCTTT. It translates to CASSLVQGNTEAFF. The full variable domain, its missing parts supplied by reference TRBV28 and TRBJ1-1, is DVKVTQSSRYLVKRTGEKVFLECVQDMDHENMFWYRQDPGLGLRLIYFSYDVKMKEKGDIPEGYSVSREKKERFSLILESASTNQTSMYLCASSLVQGNTEAFFGQGTRLTVV.

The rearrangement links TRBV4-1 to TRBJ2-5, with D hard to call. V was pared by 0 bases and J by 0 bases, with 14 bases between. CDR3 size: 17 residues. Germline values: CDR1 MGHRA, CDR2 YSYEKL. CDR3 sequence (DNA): TGCGCCAGCAGCCAAGATAACCAGCGCCAGTACCAAGAGACCCAGTACTTC. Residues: CASSQDNQRQYQETQYF.

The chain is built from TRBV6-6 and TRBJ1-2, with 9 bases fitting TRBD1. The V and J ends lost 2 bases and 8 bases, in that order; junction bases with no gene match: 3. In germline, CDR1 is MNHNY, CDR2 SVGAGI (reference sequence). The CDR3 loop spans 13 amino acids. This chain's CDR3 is CASSYPGQGGYTF. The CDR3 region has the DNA TGTGCCAGCAGTTACCCTGGACAGGGGGGCTACACCTTC.

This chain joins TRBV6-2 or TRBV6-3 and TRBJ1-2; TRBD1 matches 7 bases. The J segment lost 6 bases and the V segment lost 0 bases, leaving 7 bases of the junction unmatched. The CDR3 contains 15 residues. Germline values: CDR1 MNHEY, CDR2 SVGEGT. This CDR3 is CASSYSRQGSDGYTF. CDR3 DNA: TGTGCCAGCAGTTACTCCAGACAGGGATCCGATGGCTACACCTTC.

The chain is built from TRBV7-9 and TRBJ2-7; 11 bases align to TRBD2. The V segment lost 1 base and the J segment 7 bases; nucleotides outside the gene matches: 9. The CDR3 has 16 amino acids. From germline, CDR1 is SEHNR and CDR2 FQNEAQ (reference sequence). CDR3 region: CASSLGLTSGVREQYF. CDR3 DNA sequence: TGTGCCAGCAGCTTAGGTTTGACTAGCGGGGTTCGGGAGCAGTACTTC.

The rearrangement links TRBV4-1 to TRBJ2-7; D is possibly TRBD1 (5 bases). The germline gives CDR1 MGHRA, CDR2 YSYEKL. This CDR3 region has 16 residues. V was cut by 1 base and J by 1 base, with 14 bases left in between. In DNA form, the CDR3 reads TGCGCCAGCAGCCAAGTCCCGCCAGGGATATCCTACGAGCAGTACTTC. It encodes CASSQVPPGISYEQYF.

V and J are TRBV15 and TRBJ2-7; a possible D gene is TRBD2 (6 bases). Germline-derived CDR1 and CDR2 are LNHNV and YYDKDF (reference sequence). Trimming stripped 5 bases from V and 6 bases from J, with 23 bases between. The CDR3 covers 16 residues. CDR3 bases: TGTGCCACCAGCGACCTACGGGACTCAGCTACGGGCGAGCAGTACTTC. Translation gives CATSDLRDSATGEQYF.

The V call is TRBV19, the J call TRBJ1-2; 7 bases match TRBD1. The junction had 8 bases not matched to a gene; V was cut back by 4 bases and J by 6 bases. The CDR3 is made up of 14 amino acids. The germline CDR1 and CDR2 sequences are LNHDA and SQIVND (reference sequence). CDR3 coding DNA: TGTGCCAGTAGTACCACCGGGACAGATAATGGCTACACCTTC. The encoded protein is CASSTTGTDNGYTF.

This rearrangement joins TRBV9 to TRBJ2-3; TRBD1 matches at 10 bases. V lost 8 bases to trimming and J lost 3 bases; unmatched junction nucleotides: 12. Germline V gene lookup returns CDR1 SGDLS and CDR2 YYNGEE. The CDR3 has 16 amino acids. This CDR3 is CASSWSRDRGTDTQYF. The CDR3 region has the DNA TGTGCCAGTAGCTGGTCCCGGGACAGGGGAACAGATACGCAGTATTTT.

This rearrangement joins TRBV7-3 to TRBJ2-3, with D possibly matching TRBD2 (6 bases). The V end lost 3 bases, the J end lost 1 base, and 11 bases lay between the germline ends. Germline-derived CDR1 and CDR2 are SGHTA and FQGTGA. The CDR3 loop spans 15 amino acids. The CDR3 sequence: CASSFLASGTDTQYF. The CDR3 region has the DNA TGTGCCAGCAGCTTTTTGGCTAGCGGCACAGATACGCAGTATTTT.